Following are 19 T cell receptor beta chains from one sample sequenced in a study of identical twins. One entry per CDR3 protein results from TCRdb running MiXCR on the 5' RACE reads. The sample contains about 340,000 distinct CDR3 sequences, 9% of which appear only once. The sequencing input was naive T cells sorted from blood. The receptors stem from a woman aged 50 to 60 in good health.

The CDR3 sequence: CASSQFNLPTRQGANYEQYF. The DNA of the CDR3 is TGCGCCAGCAGCCAATTCAACCTCCCCACGAGACAGGGGGCGAACTACGAGCAGTACTTC. This chain links TRBV4-1 with TRBJ2-7, with TRBD1 matching 10 bases. The CDR3 is made up of 20 amino acids. V lost 2 bases, J lost 3 bases, and 19 bases stayed unmatched. Germline assignment: CDR1 MGHRA and CDR2 YSYEKL.

The chain combines TRBV9 with TRBJ2-2, with 8 bases lining up with TRBD1. This CDR3 is built from 15 residues. With 4 bases clipped from V and 3 bases from J, the junction kept 5 bases outside the gene matches. Germline assignment: CDR1 SGDLS and CDR2 YYNGEE. CDR3: CASSFPDRDTGELFF. Written as DNA, the CDR3 is TGTGCCAGCAGCTTCCCGGACAGGGACACCGGGGAGCTGTTTTTT.

V and J are TRBV12-3 or TRBV12-4 and TRBJ2-7, with a possible D match to TRBD2 (5 bases). This CDR3 contains 14 residues. Trimming removed 1 base from V and 5 bases from J, with 12 bases in between. Here the CDR3 reads CASSLDGLGHEQYV. For the CDR3, the DNA is TGTGCCAGCAGTTTAGATGGACTCGGCCACGAGCAGTACGTC.

This rearrangement joins TRBV12-3 or TRBV12-4 to TRBJ2-1; D not certain. This CDR3 is 12 amino acids long. Between the trimmed V and J ends, which lost 4 bases and 10 bases, there was a span of 11 bases. The CDR3, as DNA: TGTGCCAGCAGTTCGGCACCTCAGGAGCAGTTCTTC. Protein: CASSSAPQEQFF.

The chain has TRBV2 and TRBJ2-1; 11 positions match TRBD2. CDR1 is SNHLY and CDR2 is FYNNEI in the germline V gene. Trimming cost V 7 bases and J 15 bases; bases outside gene matches: 8. The CDR3 has 12 amino acids. Here the CDR3 DNA reads TGTGCCAGCATTATAGCGGGAGGGCACCCGTTCTTC. Protein sequence: CASIIAGGHPFF.

The J gene is TRBJ2-4, the V gene TRBV30, with D unclear. This CDR3 region has 14 residues. Trimming removed 0 bases from V and 9 bases from J, with 15 bases in between. The V gene's germline CDR1 is GTSNPN and CDR2 SVGIG (reference sequence). The CDR3 coding sequence is TGTGCCTGGAGTGTACGGGCCCCCCCCGGCATTCAGTACTTC. Protein sequence: CAWSVRAPPGIQYF.

This chain connects TRBV6-1 to TRBJ2-5; 7 bases agree with TRBD1. The germline CDR1 and CDR2 sequences are MNHNS and SASEGT. This CDR3 is built from 14 residues. Trimming cost V 4 bases and J 5 bases; bases outside gene matches: 7. The CDR3 DNA sequence: TGTGCCAGCAGTGCCCGACAGGGCGCGGAGACCCAGTACTTC. Translating gives CASSARQGAETQYF.

This clonotype occurred many times. This chain links TRBV11-2 with TRBJ1-1; D remains unclear. CDR3 length: 15 amino acids. Germline CDR1 and CDR2: SGHAT and FQNNGV. The V and J ends lost 2 bases and 1 base respectively, with 11 bases between them. The CDR3 DNA follows: TGTGCCAGCAGCTTAATGCGACAAACGAACACTGAAGCTTTCTTT. Protein product: CASSLMRQTNTEAFF.

This clonotype was observed a few times. The J gene is TRBJ2-7, the V gene TRBV7-8; D uncertain. From germline, CDR1 is SGHVS and CDR2 FQNEAQ. Trimming took off 0 bases at V and 2 bases at J, with 2 bases between the two ends. This CDR3 is 12 amino acids long. This CDR3 is CASSLATYEQYF. In DNA, the CDR3 is TGTGCCAGCAGCTTAGCAACCTACGAGCAGTACTTC.

This rearrangement joins TRBV19 to TRBJ2-7; D unclear. CDR3 length equals 14 residues. Germline CDR1 reads LNHDA; CDR2 reads SQIVND (reference sequence). V was shortened by 5 bases and J by 5 bases, with 16 bases between the two germline ends. This chain's CDR3 is CASSLFFEGDEQYF. CDR3 bases: TGTGCCAGTAGTTTGTTTTTTGAAGGCGACGAGCAGTACTTC.

The genes are TRBV12-3 or TRBV12-4 and TRBJ1-1; 7 bases line up with TRBD1. Trimming removed 2 bases from V and 3 bases from J; junction bases left unmatched: 3. The CDR3 totals 14 residues. CDR3 amino acids: CASSLRGPDTEAFF. The CDR3 DNA sequence: TGTGCCAGCAGTTTAAGGGGGCCGGACACTGAAGCTTTCTTT.

In this sample, this clonotype turned up many times. The chain has TRBV12-3 or TRBV12-4 and TRBJ2-1; a possible D gene is TRBD2 (5 bases). The V and J ends lost 6 bases and 4 bases respectively, with 13 bases between them. This CDR3 is built from 14 residues. The CDR3 coding sequence is TGTGCCAGCAGCCTCGGACTCATATACAATGAGCAGTTCTTC. This sequence encodes CASSLGLIYNEQFF.

This clonotype was picked up many times. This sequence joins TRBV5-1 and TRBJ2-1; possibly TRBD1 or TRBD2 for D (6 bases each). The CDR3 extends over 12 amino acids. V was pared by 0 bases and J by 15 bases, with 13 bases between. Germline CDR1 and CDR2: SGHRS and YFSETQ. The chain's CDR3 is CASSLDSEGGFF. Here the CDR3 DNA reads TGCGCCAGCAGCTTGGATTCGGAGGGGGGGTTCTTC.

The chain combines TRBV30 with TRBJ2-3; D gene uncertain. This CDR3 is built from 13 residues. Per germline, CDR1 GTSNPN and CDR2 SVGIG (reference sequence). V lost 0 bases to trimming and J lost 4 bases, with 8 bases between them. CDR3 nucleotides: TGTGCCTGGAGTGTACTATCCGCAGATACGCAGTATTTT. Amino acid sequence: CAWSVLSADTQYF.

The gene calls are TRBV11-3 and TRBJ2-1; D remains ambiguous. CDR3 size: 15 residues. Per germline, CDR1 SGHNT and CDR2 YENEEA. The V end lost 4 bases, the J end lost 3 bases, and 13 bases lay between the germline ends. CDR3 in amino acids: CASSSTANLYNEQFF. The CDR3 coding sequence is TGTGCCAGCAGCTCCACAGCAAACCTCTACAATGAGCAGTTCTTC.

The genes are TRBV2 and TRBJ2-7, with D unresolved. The CDR3 runs 15 residues. CDR1 and CDR2 (germline): SNHLY, FYNNEI. V shed 3 bases and J shed 2 bases, with 14 bases lying between them. The CDR3 DNA is TGTGCCAGCAGTGATGATGGGGTATTTACCTACGAGCAGTACGTC. This codes for CASSDDGVFTYEQYV.

This clonotype has more than one count but fewer than ten. The chain recombines TRBV11-2 with TRBJ2-1; perhaps TRBD1 as D (6 bases). V was pared by 3 bases and J by 8 bases, with 14 bases between. Germline values: CDR1 SGHAT, CDR2 FQNNGV. CDR3 length: 14 residues. This CDR3 is CASSFAGGGYEQFF. The DNA of the CDR3 is TGTGCCAGCAGCTTCGCGGGTGGGGGCTATGAGCAGTTCTTC.

The CDR3 nucleotides are TGCGCCAGCAGCCTTACCGGGACAGGGGGCGTGAAGACCCAGTACTTC. Its translation: CASSLTGTGGVKTQYF. The V gene is TRBV5-1, the J gene TRBJ2-5, with 12 bases that match TRBD1. This CDR3 is 16 amino acids long. In germline, CDR1 is SGHRS, CDR2 YFSETQ. V trimming: 4 bases; J trimming: 6 bases; junction bases outside the gene matches: 10.

J is TRBJ2-3 and V is TRBV15, with a weak D call TRBD2 (5 bases). The CDR3 is 16 amino acids. V was trimmed by 5 bases and J by 4 bases, leaving 19 bases between them. Germline V lookup: CDR1 LNHNV, CDR2 YYDKDF (reference sequence). CDR3 loop: CATSYSYREGSDTQYF. The CDR3 DNA reads TGTGCCACCAGCTACTCCTACCGGGAAGGCTCAGATACGCAGTATTTT. Full variable domain (missing parts from reference TRBV15 and TRBJ2-3): DAMVIQNPRYQVTQFGKPVTLSCSQTLNHNVMYWYQQKSSQAPKLLFHYYDKDFNNEADTPDNFQSRRPNTSFCFLDIRSPGLGDTAMYLCATSYSYREGSDTQYFGPGTRLTVL.